The next 5 T cell receptor beta chains were all read from a single sample in a study of Tregs in tolerant kidney transplant recipients. CFSE-labeled recipient PBMCs were cultured approximately 6 days with irradiated graft donor PBMCs, then FACS-sorted. The antigens of these receptors remain unknown. The repertoire was sequenced with immunoSEQ multiplex PCR; TCRdb's copy has only in-frame clones and lacks some. This sample's table has more than 2,500 clones. The specimen was CD8+ T cells from blood cultured with allogeneic cells, collected before the transplant. These receptor sequences come from a human patient who received a combined kidney and bone marrow transplant.

Incomplete CDR3 DNA: TGTGCCAGCAGTGACAGGGGGCACACTGAA. Its protein product is CASSDRGHTE. In full, the CDR3 reads CASSDRGHTEAFF. This chain links TRBV12-3 or TRBV12-4 with TRBJ1-1, with 10 bases that match TRBD1. The sequence runs out 3 residues before the end of the CDR3; the remainder is reconstructed from the germline J gene. V lost 5 bases to trimming and J lost 3 bases; unmatched junction nucleotides: 0. This CDR3 contains 13 residues.

As regards this clone: The read finishes 3 residues shy of the CDR3 end, and the germline J gene is used to complete it. The chain employs TRBV12-3 or TRBV12-4 and TRBJ1-5, with unresolved D. The CDR3 totals 17 residues. V was cut by 3 bases and J by 4 bases, with 19 bases left in between. The sequenced part of the CDR3 DNA is TGTGCCAGCAGTTTTGAGGGTTCCTTGGCCCCGAATCAGCCC. Its translation: CASSFEGSLAPNQP. The entire CDR3 is CASSFEGSLAPNQPQHF.

This clone is called medium-sized (0.01 to 0.1%) based on its frequency. The read ends 3 residues before the CDR3 terminus; that terminus is restored from the germline J gene. This rearrangement joins TRBV11-2 to TRBJ1-2; D is perhaps TRBD1 (5 bases). The CDR3 runs 13 residues. V lost 7 bases, J lost 6 bases, and 15 bases lay in between. Germline V gene sequence: CDR1 SGHAT, CDR2 FQNNGV. The CDR3: CASTRGAIHGYTF. The covered CDR3 bases are TGTGCCAGCACGCGGGGCGCCATCCATGGC.

According to its frequency, this clone is medium-sized. This CDR3 is CASSGESSNEQYF. The part of the CDR3 DNA that was read is TGTGCCAGCAGCGGCGAATCTAGTAACGAG. This sequence joins TRBV13 and TRBJ2-7, with D hard to call. The read is 3 residues too short to cover the CDR3 end, so that end is filled in from the germline J gene. Trimming pared 5 bases from V and 5 bases from J, leaving 13 bases between. The germline V gene encodes CDR1 PRHDT and CDR2 FYEKMQ (reference sequence). The length of the CDR3 is 13 residues.

Comment on this clone: The read ends 3 residues shy of where the CDR3 ends; the end is completed using the germline J gene. The chain couples TRBV5-4 to TRBJ2-3, with TRBD2 matching 8 bases. V trimming: 4 bases; J trimming: 6 bases; junction bases outside the gene matches: 4. The CDR3 contains 13 residues. Germline lookup yields CDR1 SGHNT and CDR2 YYREEE (reference sequence). The CDR3 DNA, read in part, is TGTGCCAGCAGCCCGGGGGGGCCGGATACG. Translating gives CASSPGGPDT. The entire CDR3 protein reads CASSPGGPDTQYF.